This TCR beta chain was recovered during a study of T-cell memory formation after mild COVID-19. Notes on the study in general: In second-wave clones peaking day 37, SARS-CoV-2 specificity remained unconfirmed.

Germline V lookup: CDR1 SQVTM, CDR2 ANQGSEA. The CDR3 has 15 residues. Germline trimming cut 7 bases from V and 6 bases from J; bases unmatched to any gene: 8. With constant-segment primers, 5'RACE yielded cDNA libraries of TCR alpha and TCR beta that carried sample barcodes and UMIs. TCRdb re-called the 5' RACE reads with MiXCR, one entry per CDR3 protein. The repertoire has 150,000 or so distinct CDR3 sequences, about 15% of them found once; the top ten carry 11% to 15%. This clonotype was seen at least ten times. Its target is not known. The source material was PBMCs or a T cell subset sorted from them (not recorded which). V usage is TRBV29-1 and J usage is TRBJ2-1; 14 nucleotides match TRBD2. The TCR originated in an adult woman who had mild COVID-19 (a few samples of this study predate the infection). Cell type and time point are not known. CDR3 in amino acids: CSARLAGGQGNEQFF. The CDR3 DNA is TGCAGCGCGAGACTAGCGGGAGGGCAGGGCAATGAGCAGTTCTTC.